This TCR beta chain was identified during a study of response to subunit inactivated influenza vaccine. Study-level findings and limits: The authors put forward the suggestion that each seasonal influenza vaccination may bring in only a limited number of new T cells.

This clonotype was detected only a few times. Its antigen is unknown. The germline V gene encodes CDR1 SGHKS and CDR2 YYEKEE (reference sequence). The CDR3 runs to 15 residues. V was clipped by 3 bases and J by 1 base, with 13 bases between them. TCRdb re-called the RT-PCR reads with MiXCR, one entry per CDR3 protein. Of some 850,000 distinct CDR3 sequences in the sample, about a fifth were seen once. This sequence originates from a man aged 50 to 59 who received an inactivated influenza vaccine. The chain has TRBV5-5 and TRBJ2-5; D ambiguous. This sample comprised PBMCs from blood, obtained 5 days after vaccination. The CDR3 DNA follows: TGTGCCAGCAGCTATGGTCGGGCGCCCCAAGAGACCCAGTACTTC. Translating gives CASSYGRAPQETQYF.